This TCR beta chain was sequenced during a study of blood T cell repertoires in COVID-19. For the study at large: PBMCs, B-cell-depleted T cells, or T cells provided the cDNA or gDNA that made up the material.

The germline CDR1 and CDR2 sequences are LNHDA and SQIVND (reference sequence). The CDR3 has 16 amino acids. The V segment lost 7 bases and the J segment 0 bases; nucleotides outside the gene matches: 9. Assay used: immunoSEQ multiplex PCR; TCRdb lists only in-frame clones, some missing. This table has 240,000 or so clones, roughly 82% appearing once. The specimen sequenced was peripheral blood. The chain joins TRBV19 to TRBJ1-5; 7 bases align to TRBD1. The source of this sequence is a man at least 80 years old with acute or convalescent COVID-19. The DNA for the CDR3 is TGTGCCAGTATGGGGACAGAACTTTATAGCAATCAGCCCCAGCATTTT. Its protein is CASMGTELYSNQPQHF.